These 26 T cell receptor beta chains were sequenced from one sample in a study of low-dose radiotherapy and immunotherapy resistance in tumors. Time point here: after trial treatment. The treatment is: LDRT plus nivolumab, ipilimumab, low-dose cyclophosphamide and aspirin (RACIN trial). It was with a constant-region primer and a V-primer adapter that TCRs were amplified over roughly 19 PCR cycles. TCRdb processed the reads anew with MiXCR; each CDR3 protein has one entry. This table has approximately 52,000 distinct CDR3 sequences, approximately 35% appearing once. The sequencing here drew on PBMCs, taken after low-dose radiotherapy plus immunotherapy. The source is a male donor with rectosigmoid adenocarcinoma.

Regarding this clonotype: A much larger clonotype is one base distant, so this may be a read error. V is TRBV7-2 and J is TRBJ2-3; no reliable D call. This CDR3 contains 13 residues. Germline V CDR1 and CDR2: SGHTA, FQGNSA. V lost 0 bases and J lost 0, with 1 base in between. The CDR3 coding sequence is TGTGCCAGCAGCTTAGCAAGCACAGATACGCAGTATTTT. Its protein product is CASSLASTDTQYF.

This clonotype was found once. Since a far larger clone is one base different, this is likely a read error. V gene TRBV5-6 combines with J gene TRBJ2-7; 7 bases agree with TRBD1. J lost 2 bases, V lost 5 bases, and 4 bases had no gene match. CDR3 length equals 13 residues. Germline CDR1 SGHDT, CDR2 YYEEEE. The CDR3 nucleotides read TGTGCCAGCAGACGGGACAGCACCTACGAGCAGTACTTC. It is translated as CASRRDSTYEQYF.

V and J are TRBV30 and TRBJ2-6; 7 bases match TRBD2. The V segment lost 8 bases and the J segment 0 bases; nucleotides outside the gene matches: 13. CDR1 GTSNPN and CDR2 SVGIG come from the germline V gene (reference sequence). CDR3 size: 17 residues. The CDR3 protein is CARGVQRMPSGANVLTF. The CDR3, as DNA: TGTGCCCGGGGGGTTCAGAGGATGCCCTCTGGGGCCAACGTCCTGACTTTC. Full variable domain (rest looked up from reference TRBV30 and TRBJ2-6): SQTIHQWPATLVQPVGSPLSLECTVEGTSNPNLYWYRQAAGRGLQLLFYSVGIGQISSEVPQNLSASRPQDRQFILSSKKLLLSDSGFYLCARGVQRMPSGANVLTFGAGSRLTVL.

The table lists this clonotype with many counts. The junction departs from germline at one end; a sequencing error may be responsible. The CDR3 is CASTFGGRNGQFF. DNA for the CDR3: TGTGCCAGCACCTTTGGGGGGCGCAATGGGCAGTTCTTC. This chain joins TRBV3-1 and TRBJ2-1, with D perhaps being TRBD1 or TRBD2 (6 bases each). This CDR3 region has 13 residues. CDR1 is LGHDT and CDR2 is YNNKEL in the germline V gene (reference sequence).

The chain carries TRBV28 and TRBJ1-5; 7 bases line up with TRBD1. CDR1 is MDHEN, CDR2 SYDVKM, per germline. V trimming: 1 base; J trimming: 6 bases; junction bases outside the gene matches: 6. The CDR3 contains 15 residues. DNA for the CDR3: TGTGCCAGCAGTTTATCTGGGACAGCCTTTCAGCCCCAGCATTTT. This gives the protein CASSLSGTAFQPQHF.

This sequence joins TRBV29-1 and TRBJ2-7; D may correspond to TRBD1 or TRBD2 (5 bases each). Germline loops: CDR1 SQVTM, CDR2 ANQGSEA. The ends were cut back, 4 bases at V and 6 bases at J, with 16 bases in the middle. This CDR3 region has 13 residues. The CDR3 coding sequence is TGCAGCGTTGTTGTGGGGACGCAAGGCGAGCAGTACTTC. Translated, it gives CSVVVGTQGEQYF.

This clonotype was recorded only once. This chain connects TRBV7-2 to TRBJ2-5; D call uncertain. V was cut by 3 bases and J by 3 bases, with 14 bases left in between. This CDR3 spans 15 amino acids. Per germline, CDR1 SGHTA and CDR2 FQGNSA. CDR3 coding DNA: TGTGCCAGCAGCTTTAAATTTATGCGCGAAGAGACCCAGTACTTC. As protein: CASSFKFMREETQYF.

This clonotype was found many times. The gene calls are TRBV6-2 or TRBV6-3 and TRBJ2-7; D gene uncertain. There are 12 residues in the CDR3. V lost 6 bases to trimming and J lost 3 bases, with 9 bases between them. Germline CDR1 and CDR2: MNHEY and SVGEGT. Here the CDR3 DNA reads TGTGCCAGCAGCCCTCCCCACTACGAGCAGTACTTC. Translated, it gives CASSPPHYEQYF.

Within the sample, this clonotype is medium-sized (0.01 to 0.1%). The chain is built from TRBV5-4 and TRBJ2-1, with D uncertain. Germline V gene data show CDR1 as SGHNT and CDR2 as YYREEE (reference sequence). This CDR3 is built from 13 residues. Trimming removed 3 bases at V and 9 bases at J, with 13 bases between. The CDR3 loop reads CASSSERASEQFF. CDR3 DNA sequence: TGTGCCAGCAGCTCAGAACGGGCGTCTGAGCAGTTCTTC.

The genes are TRBV7-2 and TRBJ1-2; D ambiguous. CDR3 length: 14 residues. V was trimmed by 0 bases and J by 7 bases, leaving 12 bases between them. Germline CDR1 and CDR2: SGHTA and FQGNSA. CDR3 in DNA: TGTGCCAGCAGCTTAGCAGTGCCTGGGAGTGGCTACACCTTC. It is translated as CASSLAVPGSGYTF.

This chain uses TRBV18 with TRBJ1-6, with TRBD1 identical over 8 bases. V lost 3 bases, J lost 7 bases, and 2 bases stayed unmatched. Germline values: CDR1 KGHSH, CDR2 LQKENI. CDR3 size: 14 residues. CDR3: CASSPDRANSPLHF. CDR3 sequence (DNA): TGTGCCAGCTCACCGGACAGGGCAAATTCACCCCTCCACTTT.

This clonotype was seen a handful of times. CDR3 loop: CASRGQSYEQYF. The CDR3 DNA sequence: TGTGCCAGCAGGGGACAGTCCTACGAGCAGTACTTC. The chain carries TRBV28 and TRBJ2-7; 7 bases agree with TRBD1. Germline V gives CDR1 MDHEN, CDR2 SYDVKM. Unmatched junction bases numbered 0, after V lost 6 bases and J lost 1 base. The CDR3 spans 12 residues.

Of note for this clonotype: It differs at one base from a far larger clone, so likely a read error. The chain is built from TRBV6-1 and TRBJ2-1; D gene ambiguous. The length of the CDR3 is 12 residues. Between the trimmed V and J ends, which lost 2 bases and 10 bases, there was a span of 9 bases. From germline, CDR1 is MNHNS and CDR2 SASEGT. The CDR3 DNA sequence: TGTGCCAGCAGTGAACGTAGGTACGAGCAGTTCTTC. It encodes CASSERRYEQFF.

This rearrangement joins TRBV6-1 to TRBJ2-5, with 9 nucleotides matching TRBD2. The CDR3 sequence is 13 residues long. Per germline, CDR1 MNHNS and CDR2 SASEGT. With V trimmed by 6 bases and J by 3 bases, 2 bases remained unmatched. The CDR3 DNA reads as TGTGCCAGCAGACCTAGCGGGGAAGAGACCCAGTACTTC. Its protein is CASRPSGEETQYF.

V is TRBV6-6 and J is TRBJ2-3, with D possibly TRBD1 on 5 matching bases. The V gene's germline CDR1 is MNHNY and CDR2 SVGAGI (reference sequence). The CDR3 is made up of 14 amino acids. Trimming took off 9 bases at V and 4 bases at J, with 17 bases between the two ends. The CDR3 DNA follows: TGTGCCAGTTCCCGCAGGGCTTGGGCAGATACGCAGTATTTT. The encoded protein is CASSRRAWADTQYF.

The chain recombines TRBV6-6 with TRBJ1-5; D unresolved. CDR1 MNHNY and CDR2 SVGAGI come from the germline V gene (reference sequence). Trimming cost V 6 bases and J 4 bases, with 13 bases left between them. This CDR3 is built from 14 residues. CDR3 sequence (DNA): TGTGCCAGCAGCCCGACCAACAAAAATCAGCCCCAGCATTTT. Protein product: CASSPTNKNQPQHF.

This clonotype was recorded only once. The chain is built from TRBV9 and TRBJ2-3, with 13 bases that match TRBD2. This CDR3 is built from 19 residues. CDR1 and CDR2 from the germline V gene are SGDLS and YYNGEE. The junction had 9 bases not matched to a gene; V was cut back by 0 bases and J by 2 bases. The CDR3 DNA reads TGTGCCAGCAGCGTAGCGACTAGCGGGGGGTCCCTCCCCACAGATACGCAGTATTTT. This codes for CASSVATSGGSLPTDTQYF. Drawing the rest from reference TRBV9 and TRBJ2-3, the complete variable domain is DSGVTQTPKHLITATGQRVTLRCSPRSGDLSVYWYQQSLDQGLQFLIQYYNGEERAKGNILERFSAQQFPDLHSELNLSSLELGDSALYFCASSVATSGGSLPTDTQYFGPGTRLTVL.

Points on this clonotype: A read error is the likely source, as a far larger clone sits one nucleotide away. The chain links TRBV12-3 or TRBV12-4 to TRBJ2-5; a possible D gene is TRBD2 (5 bases). The V end was cut by 7 bases, the J end by 11 bases, with 26 bases between. This CDR3 has 15 residues. The chain's CDR3 is CASTFYRTSYNEQYF. CDR3 bases: TGTGCCAGCACTTTTTATCGGACTTCCTACAATGAGCAGTACTTC.

The V call is TRBV7-9, the J call TRBJ2-3; weak D call: TRBD2 (5 bases). CDR1 is SEHNR and CDR2 is FQNEAQ in the germline V gene (reference sequence). CDR3 length: 16 residues. Between the trimmed V and J ends, which lost 5 bases and 1 base, there was a span of 16 bases. CDR3 DNA sequence: TGTGCCAGCAGCCCCCCCCTAGGAGGCCGCACAGATACGCAGTATTTT. Encoded protein: CASSPPLGGRTDTQYF.

This clonotype was seen many times. The CDR3 loop is CSASQKGLSYEQYF. The CDR3 nucleotides read TGCAGTGCTAGTCAAAAAGGCCTCTCCTACGAGCAGTACTTC. V gene TRBV20-1 combines with J gene TRBJ2-7; no reliable D call. Trimming stripped 3 bases from V and 0 bases from J, with 12 bases between. Germline CDR1 DFQATT, CDR2 SNEGSKA (reference sequence). This CDR3 spans 14 amino acids.

The CDR3 nucleotides are TGTGCCAGCAGTTTACGGGGGGCTTCCACAGATACGCAGTATTTT. Protein product: CASSLRGASTDTQYF. The chain has TRBV12-3 or TRBV12-4 and TRBJ2-3; possible D gene TRBD2, 7 bases. This CDR3 is built from 15 residues. Trimming stripped 2 bases from V and 2 bases from J, with 11 bases between.

Only a few counts were recorded for this clonotype. The DNA is left out, because the CDR3 cannot be placed on it with certainty; the CDR3 is given as TCRdb lists it. The chain is built from TRBV28 and TRBJ2-2; TRBD2, the D gene given by the table, was not confirmed from the DNA. Inclusive of both ends, the CDR3 amounts to 15 amino acids. Germline CDR1 MDHEN, CDR2 SYDVKM. The CDR3 loop reads CASSPGTPTGELFFF.

This clonotype was seen a few times. The rearrangement links TRBV12-3 or TRBV12-4 to TRBJ2-1; no reliable D call. The V and J ends lost 3 bases and 10 bases respectively, with 13 bases between them. The CDR3 has 13 residues. The CDR3 is CASSFFIYREQFF. The CDR3 coding sequence is TGTGCCAGCAGTTTTTTTATATACCGGGAGCAGTTCTTC.

This clonotype showed up many times. The rearrangement uses TRBV6-2 or TRBV6-3 and TRBJ2-5; 9 nucleotides agree with TRBD2. The length of the CDR3 is 17 residues. The V and J ends lost 7 bases and 5 bases, in that order; junction bases with no gene match: 17. The V gene's germline CDR1 is MNHEY and CDR2 SVGEGT. The CDR3 coding sequence is TGTGCCAGCACCCCCAAGGGGGCTAGCGGGACGGGGGAGACCCAGTACTTC. Encoded protein: CASTPKGASGTGETQYF.

Concerning this clonotype itself: A read error is the likely source, as a far larger clone sits one nucleotide away. This rearrangement joins TRBV5-6 to TRBJ2-5; D might be TRBD2 (6 bases). This CDR3 has 15 residues. V was trimmed by 0 bases and J by 11 bases, leaving 20 bases between them. From germline, CDR1 is SGHDT and CDR2 YYEEEE. In DNA form, the CDR3 reads TGTGCCAGCAGCTTGGTGGGGACTTCCTACAATGAGCAGTACTTC. Its translation is CASSLVGTSYNEQYF.

Ten or more counts support this clonotype. The chain links TRBV7-2 to TRBJ2-5; no reliable D call. Germline V gene lookup returns CDR1 SGHTA and CDR2 FQGNSA. With 1 base removed from V and 4 bases from J, the gap between germline ends came to 16 bases. The CDR3 runs to 16 residues. The CDR3 loop reads CASSLEDGSPTETQYF. DNA for the CDR3: TGTGCCAGCAGCTTAGAAGATGGTAGCCCCACAGAGACCCAGTACTTC.